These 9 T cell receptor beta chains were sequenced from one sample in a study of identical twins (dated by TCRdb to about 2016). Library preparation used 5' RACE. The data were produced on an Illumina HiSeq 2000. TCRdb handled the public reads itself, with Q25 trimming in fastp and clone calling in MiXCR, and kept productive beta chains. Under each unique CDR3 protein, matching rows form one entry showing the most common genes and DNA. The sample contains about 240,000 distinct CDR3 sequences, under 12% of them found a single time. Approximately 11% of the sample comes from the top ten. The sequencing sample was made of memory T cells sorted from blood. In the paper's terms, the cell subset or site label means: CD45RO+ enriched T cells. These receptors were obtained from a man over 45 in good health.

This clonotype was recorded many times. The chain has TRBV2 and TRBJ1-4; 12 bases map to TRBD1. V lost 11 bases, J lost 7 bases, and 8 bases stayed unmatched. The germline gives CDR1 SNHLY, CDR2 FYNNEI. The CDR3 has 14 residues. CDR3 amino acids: CAATRDRGREKLFF. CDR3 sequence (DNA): TGTGCCGCGACCCGGGACAGGGGGCGTGAAAAACTGTTTTTT.

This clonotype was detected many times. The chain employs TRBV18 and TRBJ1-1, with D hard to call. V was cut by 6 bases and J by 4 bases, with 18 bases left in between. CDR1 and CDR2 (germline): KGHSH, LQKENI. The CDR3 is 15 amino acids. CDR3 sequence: CASSPKGGGGTEAFF. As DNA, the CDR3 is TGTGCCAGCTCTCCTAAAGGTGGCGGTGGCACTGAAGCTTTCTTT.

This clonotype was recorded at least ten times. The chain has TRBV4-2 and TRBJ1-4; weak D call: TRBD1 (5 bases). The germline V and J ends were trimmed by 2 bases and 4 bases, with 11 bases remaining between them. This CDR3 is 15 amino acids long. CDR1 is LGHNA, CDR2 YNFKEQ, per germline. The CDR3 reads CASSQPGHLNEKLFF. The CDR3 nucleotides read TGTGCCAGCAGCCAACCCGGACACCTTAATGAAAAACTGTTTTTT.

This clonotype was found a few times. CDR3 nucleotide sequence: TGTGCCAGCAGCTTGACCGGGACTAGCGGGGGCTACAATGAGCAGTTCTTC. This translates into CASSLTGTSGGYNEQFF. J is TRBJ2-1 and V is TRBV6-1; 14 positions match TRBD2. The V segment lost 6 bases and the J segment 3 bases; nucleotides outside the gene matches: 7. CDR3 length: 17 residues. Germline-derived CDR1 and CDR2 are MNHNS and SASEGT.

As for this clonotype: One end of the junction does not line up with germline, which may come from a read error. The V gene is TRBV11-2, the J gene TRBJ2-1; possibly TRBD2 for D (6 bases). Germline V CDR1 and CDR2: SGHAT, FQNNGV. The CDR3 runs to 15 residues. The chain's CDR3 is CASSLEGEVYNKQFF. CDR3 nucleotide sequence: TGTGCCAGCAGCTTAGAAGGGGAGGTATACAATAAGCAGTTCTTC.

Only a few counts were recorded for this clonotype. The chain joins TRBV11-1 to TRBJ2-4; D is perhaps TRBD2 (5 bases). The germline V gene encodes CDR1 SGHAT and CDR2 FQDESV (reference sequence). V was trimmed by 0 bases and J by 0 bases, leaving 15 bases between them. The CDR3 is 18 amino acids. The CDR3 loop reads CASSLAWRAPEAKNIQYF. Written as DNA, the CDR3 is TGTGCCAGCAGCTTAGCGTGGCGGGCACCTGAAGCCAAAAACATTCAGTACTTC.

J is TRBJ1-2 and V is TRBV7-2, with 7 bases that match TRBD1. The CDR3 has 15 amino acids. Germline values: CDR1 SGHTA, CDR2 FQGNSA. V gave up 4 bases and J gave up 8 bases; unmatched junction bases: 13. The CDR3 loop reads CASSYTLQGDLGYTF. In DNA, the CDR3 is TGTGCCAGCAGCTATACCTTGCAGGGGGATTTAGGCTACACCTTC.

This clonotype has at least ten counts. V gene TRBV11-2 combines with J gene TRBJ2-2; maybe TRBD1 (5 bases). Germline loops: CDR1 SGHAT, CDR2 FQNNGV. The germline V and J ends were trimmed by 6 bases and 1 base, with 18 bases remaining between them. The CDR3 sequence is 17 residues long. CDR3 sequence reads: CASRPFKGRVNTGELFF. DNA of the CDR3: TGTGCCAGCAGGCCCTTCAAGGGCAGGGTGAACACCGGGGAGCTGTTTTTT. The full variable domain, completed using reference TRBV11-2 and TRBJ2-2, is EAGVAQSPRYKIIEKRQSVAFWCNPISGHATLYWYQQILGQGPKLLIQFQNNGVVDDSQLPKDRFSAERLKGVDSTLKIQPAKLEDSAVYLCASRPFKGRVNTGELFFGEGSRLTVL.

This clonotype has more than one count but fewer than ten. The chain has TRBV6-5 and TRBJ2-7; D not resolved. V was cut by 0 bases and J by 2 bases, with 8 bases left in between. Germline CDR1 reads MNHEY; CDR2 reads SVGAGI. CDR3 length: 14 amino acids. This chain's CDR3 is CASSYSQSTYEQYF. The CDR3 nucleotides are TGTGCCAGCAGTTACTCCCAGTCTACCTACGAGCAGTACTTC.